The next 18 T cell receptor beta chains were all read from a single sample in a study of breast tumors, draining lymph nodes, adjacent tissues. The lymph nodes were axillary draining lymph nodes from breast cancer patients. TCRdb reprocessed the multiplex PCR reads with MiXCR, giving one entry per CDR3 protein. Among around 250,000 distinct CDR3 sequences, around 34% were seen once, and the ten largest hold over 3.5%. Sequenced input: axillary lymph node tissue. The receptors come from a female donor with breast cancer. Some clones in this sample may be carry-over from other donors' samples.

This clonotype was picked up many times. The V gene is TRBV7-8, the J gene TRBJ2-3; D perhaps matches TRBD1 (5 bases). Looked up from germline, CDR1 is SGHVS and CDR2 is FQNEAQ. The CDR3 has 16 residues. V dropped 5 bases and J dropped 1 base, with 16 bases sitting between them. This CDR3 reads CASSLGHVRGTDTQYF. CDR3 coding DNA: TGTGCCAGCAGCCTAGGACACGTTCGAGGCACAGATACGCAGTATTTT.

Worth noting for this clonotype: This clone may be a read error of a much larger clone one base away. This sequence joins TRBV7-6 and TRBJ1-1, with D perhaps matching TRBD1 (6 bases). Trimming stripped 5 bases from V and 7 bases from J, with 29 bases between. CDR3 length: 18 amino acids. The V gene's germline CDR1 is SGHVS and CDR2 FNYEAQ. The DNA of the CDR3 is TGTGCCAGCAGCCCCTCGTTCGTGTGGGACACAATAAGTGGTGAAGCTTTCTTT. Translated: CASSPSFVWDTISGEAFF.

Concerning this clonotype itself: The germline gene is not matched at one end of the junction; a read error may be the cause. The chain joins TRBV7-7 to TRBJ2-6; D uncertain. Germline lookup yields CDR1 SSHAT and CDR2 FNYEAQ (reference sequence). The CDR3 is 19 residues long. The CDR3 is CASSLGVPGLCSGANVLTF. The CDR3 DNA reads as TGTGCTAGCAGCTTAGGAGTCCCCGGGCTGTGCTCTGGGGCCAACGTCCTGACTTTC.

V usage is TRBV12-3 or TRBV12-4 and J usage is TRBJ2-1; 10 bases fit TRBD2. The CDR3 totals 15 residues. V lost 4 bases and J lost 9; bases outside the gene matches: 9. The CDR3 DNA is TGTGCCAGCAGTTCCCGGACTAGCGGCCCGTCTGAGCAGTTCTTC. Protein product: CASSSRTSGPSEQFF.

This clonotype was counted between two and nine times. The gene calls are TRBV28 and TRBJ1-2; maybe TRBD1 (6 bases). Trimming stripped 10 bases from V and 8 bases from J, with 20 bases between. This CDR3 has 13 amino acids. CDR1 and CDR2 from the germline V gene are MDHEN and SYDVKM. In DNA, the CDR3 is TGTGCCACCAGGGGCGGAGGGAGAAACGGCTACACCTTC. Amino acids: CATRGGGRNGYTF.

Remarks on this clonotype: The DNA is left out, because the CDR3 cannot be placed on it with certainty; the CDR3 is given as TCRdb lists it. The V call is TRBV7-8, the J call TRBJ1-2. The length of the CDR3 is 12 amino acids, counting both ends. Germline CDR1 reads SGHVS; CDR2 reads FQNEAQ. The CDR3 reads CASSLVASGNTF.

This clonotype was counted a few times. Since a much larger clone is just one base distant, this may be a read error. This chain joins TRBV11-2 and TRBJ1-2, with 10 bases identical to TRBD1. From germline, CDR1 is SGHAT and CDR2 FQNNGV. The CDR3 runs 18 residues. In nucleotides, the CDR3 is TGTGCCGGCAGCTACATTCCCGGGACAGGGGCCTCTAACTATGGCTACACCTTC. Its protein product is CAGSYIPGTGASNYGYTF.

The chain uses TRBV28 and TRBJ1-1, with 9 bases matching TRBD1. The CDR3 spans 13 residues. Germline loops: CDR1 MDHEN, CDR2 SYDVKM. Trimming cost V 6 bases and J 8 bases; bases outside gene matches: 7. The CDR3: CASRGQGKYEAFF. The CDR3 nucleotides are TGTGCCAGCAGGGGACAGGGAAAGTACGAAGCTTTCTTT.

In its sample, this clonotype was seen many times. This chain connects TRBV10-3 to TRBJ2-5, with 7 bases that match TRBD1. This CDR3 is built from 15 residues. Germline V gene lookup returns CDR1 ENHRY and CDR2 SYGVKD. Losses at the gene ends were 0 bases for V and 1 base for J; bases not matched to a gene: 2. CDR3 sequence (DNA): TGTGCCATCAGTGAGTCGGGACAGTCCCAAGAGACCCAGTACTTC. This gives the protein CAISESGQSQETQYF.

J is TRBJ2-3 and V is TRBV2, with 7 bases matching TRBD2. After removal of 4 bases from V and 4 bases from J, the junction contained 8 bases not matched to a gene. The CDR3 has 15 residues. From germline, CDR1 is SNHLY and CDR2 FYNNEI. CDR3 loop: CASSGHAGDSDTQYF. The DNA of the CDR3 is TGTGCCAGCAGTGGGCACGCGGGGGACTCAGATACGCAGTATTTT.

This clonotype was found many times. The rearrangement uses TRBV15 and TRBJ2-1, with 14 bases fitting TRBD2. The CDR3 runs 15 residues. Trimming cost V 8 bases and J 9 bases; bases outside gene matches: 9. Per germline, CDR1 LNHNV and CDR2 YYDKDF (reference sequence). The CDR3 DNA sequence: TGTGCCACCGGAAAAGGGGGACTAGCGGGGGCTGAGCAGTTCTTC. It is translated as CATGKGGLAGAEQFF.

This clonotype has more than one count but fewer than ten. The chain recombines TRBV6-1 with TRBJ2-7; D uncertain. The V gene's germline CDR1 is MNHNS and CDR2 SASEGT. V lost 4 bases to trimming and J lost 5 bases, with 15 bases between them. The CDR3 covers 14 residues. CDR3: CASSGLALRHEQYF. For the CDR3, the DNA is TGTGCCAGCAGTGGTTTAGCCCTTCGCCACGAGCAGTACTTC.

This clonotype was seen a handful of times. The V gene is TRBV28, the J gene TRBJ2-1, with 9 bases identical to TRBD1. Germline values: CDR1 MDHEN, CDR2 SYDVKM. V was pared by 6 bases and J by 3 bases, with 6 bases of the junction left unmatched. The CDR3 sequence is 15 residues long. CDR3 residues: CASRSGDRDYNEQFF. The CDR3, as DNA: TGTGCCAGCAGATCCGGGGACAGGGACTACAATGAGCAGTTCTTC.

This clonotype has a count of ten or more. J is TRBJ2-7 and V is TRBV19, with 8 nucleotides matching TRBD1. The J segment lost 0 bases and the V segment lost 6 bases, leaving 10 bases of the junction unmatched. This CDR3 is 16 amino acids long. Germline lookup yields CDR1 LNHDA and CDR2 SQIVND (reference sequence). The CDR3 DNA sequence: TGTGCCAGTAGGTTTAGTGGGACAGGAAACTCCTACGAGCAGTACTTC. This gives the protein CASRFSGTGNSYEQYF.

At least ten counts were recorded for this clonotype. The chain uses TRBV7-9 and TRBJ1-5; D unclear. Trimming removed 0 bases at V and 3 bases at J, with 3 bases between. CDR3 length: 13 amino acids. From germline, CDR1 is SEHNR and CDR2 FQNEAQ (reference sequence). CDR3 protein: CASSLADNQPQHF. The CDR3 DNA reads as TGTGCCAGCAGCTTAGCAGACAATCAGCCCCAGCATTTT.

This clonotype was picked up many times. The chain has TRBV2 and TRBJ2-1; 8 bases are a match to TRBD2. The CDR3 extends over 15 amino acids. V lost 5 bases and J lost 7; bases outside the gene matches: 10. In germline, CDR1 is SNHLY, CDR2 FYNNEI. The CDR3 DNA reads TGTGCCAGCAGTAGGGGGGCGGGGGGTGGGAATGAGCAGTTCTTC. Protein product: CASSRGAGGGNEQFF. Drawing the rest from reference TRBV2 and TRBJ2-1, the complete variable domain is EPEVTQTPSHQVTQMGQEVILRCVPISNHLYFYWYRQILGQKVEFLVSFYNNEISEKSEIFDDQFSVERPDGSNFTLKIRSTKLEDSAMYFCASSRGAGGGNEQFFGPGTRLTVL.

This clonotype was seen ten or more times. CDR3 bases: TGTGCCAGCATTAAGGGCCAGTACCAAGAGACCCAGTACTTC. Its protein product is CASIKGQYQETQYF. This chain joins TRBV6-4 and TRBJ2-5; D is uncertain. This CDR3 region has 14 residues. Trimming stripped 7 bases from V and 0 bases from J, with 12 bases between. Germline loops: CDR1 MRHNA, CDR2 SNTAGT.

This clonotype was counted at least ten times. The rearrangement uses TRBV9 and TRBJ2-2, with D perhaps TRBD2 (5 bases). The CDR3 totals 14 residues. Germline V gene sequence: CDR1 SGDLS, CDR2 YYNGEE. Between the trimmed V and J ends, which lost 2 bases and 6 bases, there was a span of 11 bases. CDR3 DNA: TGTGCCAGCAGCGTGGGCGTGGAGGCCGGGGAGCTGTTTTTT. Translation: CASSVGVEAGELFF.